Listed below are T cell receptor beta chains from one sample, sequenced in a study of T cell repertoires in cytomegalovirus infection. TCRdb re-called the reads with MiXCR, one entry per CDR3 protein. The sample contains about 920,000 distinct CDR3 sequences, around 32% of which appear only once. These receptors' targets are unknown. The material sequenced was cultured CD8+ T cells from PBMCs, taken from culture after CMV antigen stimulation. These receptor sequences come from a human donor in good health (CMV status not recorded). Some clones in this sample may be carry-over from other donors' samples. Each CDR3 is given with its conserved first and last residue. Fields, in order: V gene, D gene, clone size, J gene, CDR3 DNA, CDR3 protein. A D gene is named only where the DNA matches it firmly. Size values are once, few and many counts, or a class for expanded clones, and some rows have none.

>TRBV10-1|NA|NA|TRBJ2-4
TGCGCCAGCAGTGGGGGGGGCTCCGGGAACATTCAGTACTTC
CASSGGGSGNIQYF
>TRBV7-6|NA|NA|TRBJ2-3
TGTGCCAGCAGCTTATCTAACATAGATACGCAGTATTTT
CASSLSNIDTQYF
>TRBV12-3/TRBV12-4|TRBD1|many|TRBJ1-2
TGTGCCAGCAGTTTCTTCCTCCGGGACAGAGATGGCTACACCTTC
CASSFFLRDRDGYTF
>TRBV19|NA|NA|TRBJ2-7
TGTGCCAGTAGTGTGGCCTCGGACAACCGATTCTACGAGCAGTACTTC
CASSVASDNRFYEQYF
>TRBV6-2/TRBV6-3|NA|NA|TRBJ2-1
TGTGCCAGCAGTCTAAACCGGGACAAGCAGTTCTTC
CASSLNRDKQFF
>TRBV5-1|NA|few|TRBJ2-1
TGCGCCAGCAGCTCCCCGGGACACTACAATGAGCAGTTCTTC
CASSSPGHYNEQFF
>TRBV20-1|TRBD2|NA|TRBJ2-1
TGCAGTGCTAGAGAGTTTGCGGGGGGGCTCAATGAGCAGTTCTTC
CSAREFAGGLNEQFF
>TRBV28|NA|once|TRBJ2-2
TGTGCCAGCAGTATCTCTCTGACTAGGAACACCGGGGAGCTGTTTTTT
CASSISLTRNTGELFF
>TRBV7-6|NA|NA|TRBJ2-1
TGTGCCAGCAGCTCCGTTCTGACCTACAATGAGCAGTTCTTC
CASSSVLTYNEQFF
>TRBV13|TRBD2|NA|TRBJ2-5
TGTGCCAGCAGCTTAGGGCCAGCGGGGAAGGAGACCCAGTACTTC
CASSLGPAGKETQYF
>TRBV7-3|NA|few|TRBJ1-2
TGTGCCAGCAGCTCTGGAAACCCTACAGAGAACTATGGCTACACCTTC
CASSSGNPTENYGYTF
>TRBV15|NA|NA|TRBJ2-1
TGTGCCACCAGCAGAGATTGGCCCGATGAGCAGTTCTTC
CATSRDWPDEQFF
>TRBV5-1|TRBD2|few|TRBJ2-5
TGCGCCAGCAGCCCGAGGACTAGCGGGAGCCAAGAGACCCAGTACTTC
CASSPRTSGSQETQYF
>TRBV6-2/TRBV6-3|NA|NA|TRBJ1-5
TGTGCCAGCAGTTACATGTCAGATAGCAATCAGCCCCAGCATTTT
CASSYMSDSNQPQHF
>TRBV5-1|NA|few|TRBJ2-1
TGCGCCAGCAGCTTGGGGGTCAGGGTTCAGGACAATGAGCAGTTCTTC
CASSLGVRVQDNEQFF
>TRBV6-5|NA|NA|TRBJ2-2
TGTGCCAGCAGTTACTACCCCGGGGAGCTGTTTTTT
CASSYYPGELFF
>TRBV6-5|TRBD2|NA|TRBJ2-1
TGTGCCAGCAACCTAGCGGGGGGGGGATACAATGAGCAGTTCTTC
CASNLAGGGYNEQFF
>TRBV9|NA|NA|TRBJ2-3
TGTGCCAGCAGCGTAAAGGAGGTTATCGGCAGCAACCACTTCACAGATACGCAGTATTTT
CASSVKEVIGSNHFTDTQYF
>TRBV7-2|TRBD2|many|TRBJ2-7
TGTGCCAGCAGTGACTTTACGGGACTAGCTTCCTACGAGCAGTACTTC
CASSDFTGLASYEQYF
>TRBV7-9|TRBD1|NA|TRBJ1-6
TGTGCCAGCAGTGGGGGACAGTATAATTCACCCCTCCACTTT
CASSGGQYNSPLHF
>TRBV20-1|NA|NA|TRBJ1-1
TGCAGTGCTAGATCCGGGCATCAAAACACTGAAGCTTTCTTT
CSARSGHQNTEAFF
>TRBV7-3|NA|NA|TRBJ2-1
TGTGCCAGCAGCTTAAGTTCATCGGGGGCAGCTAACAATGAGCAGTTCTTC
CASSLSSSGAANNEQFF
>TRBV6-2/TRBV6-3|NA|NA|TRBJ2-1
TGTGCCAGCAGTCCCCCCCCAGGATACAATGAGCAGTTCTTC
CASSPPPGYNEQFF
>TRBV7-9|NA|NA|TRBJ1-1
TGTGCCAGCAGCTTACACAGGGAAAGGAACACTGAAGCTTTCTTT
CASSLHRERNTEAFF
>TRBV6-1|TRBD1|many|TRBJ2-5
TGTGCCAGCAGTGAACCTACAGGGGGCTGGGAGACCCAGTACTTC
CASSEPTGGWETQYF
>TRBV6-5|NA|NA|TRBJ1-2
TGTGCCAGCAGTTACTTGCAGGGGCCCAACTATGGCTACACCTTC
CASSYLQGPNYGYTF
>TRBV7-2|TRBD1|many|TRBJ2-7
TGTGCCAGCAGCTTGCGACAGGGGAGGAACGAGCAGTACTTC
CASSLRQGRNEQYF
>TRBV20-1|TRBD1|NA|TRBJ2-5
TGCAGTGCTAGAGTCTGGACAGGGAATGTGGAGACCCAGTACTTC
CSARVWTGNVETQYF
>TRBV7-8|TRBD2|NA|TRBJ2-5
TGTGCCAGCAGCTTCGGGACTAGGGAAGAGACCCAGTACTTC
CASSFGTREETQYF
>TRBV12-3/TRBV12-4|NA|NA|TRBJ1-2
TGTGCCAGCACCGAAGGTTCGTCCCCTAACTATGGCTACACCTTC
CASTEGSSPNYGYTF
>TRBV7-9|TRBD1|NA|TRBJ1-1
TGTGCCAGCAGCTCGGGACAGGCCACTGAAGCTTTCTTT
CASSSGQATEAFF
>TRBV12-5|TRBD1|NA|TRBJ1-6
TGTGCTAGTGGTTTCCTTCTACAGGGGAGGGATTCACCCCTCCACTTT
CASGFLLQGRDSPLHF
>TRBV6-5|TRBD2|few|TRBJ2-2
TGTGCCAGCAGGGGGACTAGCGGGGGCAAGAACACCGGGGAGCTGTTTTTT
CASRGTSGGKNTGELFF